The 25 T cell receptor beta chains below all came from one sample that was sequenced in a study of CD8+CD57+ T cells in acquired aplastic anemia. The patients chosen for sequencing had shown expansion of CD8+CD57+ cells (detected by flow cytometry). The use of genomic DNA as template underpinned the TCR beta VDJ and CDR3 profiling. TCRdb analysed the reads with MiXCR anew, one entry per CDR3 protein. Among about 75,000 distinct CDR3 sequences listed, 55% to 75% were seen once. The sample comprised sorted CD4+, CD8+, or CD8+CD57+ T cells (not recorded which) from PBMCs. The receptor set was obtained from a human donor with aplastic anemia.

The CDR3 sequence: CATGNRVTGELFF. CDR3 nucleotides: TGTGCCACCGGGAACAGGGTCACCGGGGAGCTGTTTTTT. The chain carries TRBV15 and TRBJ2-2; tentatively, D is TRBD1 (6 bases). Germline loops: CDR1 LNHNV, CDR2 YYDKDF (reference sequence). V lost 8 bases to trimming and J lost 4 bases, with 11 bases between them. The CDR3 extends over 13 amino acids.

CDR3 sequence reads: CASTLRLAGNYEQYF. The DNA for the CDR3 is TGTGCCAGCACCCTAAGGCTAGCGGGCAATTACGAGCAGTACTTC. The rearrangement links TRBV12-3 or TRBV12-4 to TRBJ2-7; 8 bases are a match to TRBD2. The CDR3 runs to 15 residues. The V and J ends lost 7 bases and 4 bases, in that order; junction bases with no gene match: 12.

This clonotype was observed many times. The CDR3 bases are TGTGCCAGCAGCCTCACACAGGGCTATAATTCACCCCTCCACTTT. It specifies CASSLTQGYNSPLHF. This rearrangement joins TRBV7-2 to TRBJ1-6; possible D gene TRBD1, 6 bases. The V and J ends lost 5 bases and 3 bases respectively, with 11 bases between them. Germline V gene data show CDR1 as SGHTA and CDR2 as FQGNSA. This CDR3 is 15 amino acids long. Full variable domain (outside the CDR3, taken from reference TRBV7-2 and TRBJ1-6): GAGVSQSPSNKVTEKGKDVELRCDPISGHTALYWYRQSLGQGLEFLIYFQGNSAPDKSGLPSDRFSAERTGGSVSTLTIQRTQQEDSAVYLCASSLTQGYNSPLHFGNGTRLTVT.

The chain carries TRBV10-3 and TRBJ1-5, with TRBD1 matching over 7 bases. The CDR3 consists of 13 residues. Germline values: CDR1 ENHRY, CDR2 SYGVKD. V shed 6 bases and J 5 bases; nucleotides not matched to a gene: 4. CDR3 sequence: CAIRDREDQPQHF. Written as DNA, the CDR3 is TGTGCCATCAGAGACAGGGAAGATCAGCCCCAGCATTTT.

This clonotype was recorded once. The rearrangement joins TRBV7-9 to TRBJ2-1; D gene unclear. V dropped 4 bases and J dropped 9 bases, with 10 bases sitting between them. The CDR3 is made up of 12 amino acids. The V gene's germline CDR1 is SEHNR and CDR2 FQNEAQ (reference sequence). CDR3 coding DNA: TGTGCCAGCAGCTCAAGATTTACTGAGCAGTTCTTC. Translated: CASSSRFTEQFF.

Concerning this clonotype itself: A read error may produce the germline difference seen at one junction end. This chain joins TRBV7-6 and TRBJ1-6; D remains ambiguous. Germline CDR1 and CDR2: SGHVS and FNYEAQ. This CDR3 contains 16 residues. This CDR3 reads CASSLAGSGVNPPLHF. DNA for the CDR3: TGTGCCAGCAGCTTAGCGGGTTCTGGTGTTAATCCACCCCTCCACTTT.

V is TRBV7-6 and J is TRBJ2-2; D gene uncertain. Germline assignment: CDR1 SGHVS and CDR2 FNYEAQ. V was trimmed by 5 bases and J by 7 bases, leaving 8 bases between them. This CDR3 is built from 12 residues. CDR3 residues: CASSQDGGELFF. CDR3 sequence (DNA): TGTGCCAGCAGCCAAGACGGCGGGGAGCTGTTTTTT.

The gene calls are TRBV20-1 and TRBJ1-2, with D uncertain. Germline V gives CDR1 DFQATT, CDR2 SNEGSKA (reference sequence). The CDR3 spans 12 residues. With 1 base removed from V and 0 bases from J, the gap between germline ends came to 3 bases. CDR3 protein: CSARVANYGYTF. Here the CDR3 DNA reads TGCAGTGCTAGAGTTGCTAACTATGGCTACACCTTC.

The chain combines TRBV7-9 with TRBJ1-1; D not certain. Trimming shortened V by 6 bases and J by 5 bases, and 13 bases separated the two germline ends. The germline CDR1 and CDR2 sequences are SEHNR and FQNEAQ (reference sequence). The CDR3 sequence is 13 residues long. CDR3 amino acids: CASRKGPGTEAFF. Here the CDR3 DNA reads TGTGCCAGCAGAAAAGGTCCCGGGACTGAAGCTTTCTTT.

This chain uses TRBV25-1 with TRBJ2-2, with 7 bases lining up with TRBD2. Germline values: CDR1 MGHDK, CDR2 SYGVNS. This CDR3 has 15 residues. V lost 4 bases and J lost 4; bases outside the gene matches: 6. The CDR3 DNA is TGTGCCAGCAGTGTACGGAGCGGGGTCACCGGGGAGCTGTTTTTT. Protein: CASSVRSGVTGELFF.

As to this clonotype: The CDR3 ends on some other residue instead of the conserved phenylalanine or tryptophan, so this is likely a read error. CDR3 DNA: TGTGCCAGCAGCTTCCCCCTGCGAAACACCATATATCTT. Its translation: CASSFPLRNTIYL. The J gene is TRBJ1-3, the V gene TRBV7-9, with D unclear. The germline CDR1 and CDR2 sequences are SEHNR and FQNEAQ (reference sequence). The ends were cut back, 3 bases at V and 5 bases at J, with 8 bases in the middle. The CDR3 runs 13 residues.

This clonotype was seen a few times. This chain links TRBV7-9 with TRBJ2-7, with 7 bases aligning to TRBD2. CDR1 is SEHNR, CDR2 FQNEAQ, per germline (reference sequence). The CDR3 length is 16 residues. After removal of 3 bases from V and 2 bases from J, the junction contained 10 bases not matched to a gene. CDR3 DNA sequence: TGTGCCAGCAGCTTCGGGACCGGGACTAATCCCTACGAGCAGTACTTC. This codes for CASSFGTGTNPYEQYF.

CDR3 sequence reads: CASNPGGGNQETQYF. The CDR3, as DNA: TGTGCCAGCAATCCAGGGGGGGGGAACCAAGAGACCCAGTACTTC. The chain combines TRBV9 with TRBJ2-5; D assignment may be TRBD1 or TRBD2 (7 bases each). This CDR3 has 15 residues. Trimming took off 6 bases at V and 0 bases at J, with 15 bases between the two ends. Germline V lookup: CDR1 SGDLS, CDR2 YYNGEE.

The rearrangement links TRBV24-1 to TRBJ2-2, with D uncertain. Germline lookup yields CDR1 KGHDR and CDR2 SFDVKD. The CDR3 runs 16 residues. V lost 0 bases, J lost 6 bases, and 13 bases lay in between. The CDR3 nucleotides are TGTGCCACCAGTGATTTGCAGGCAGGCCTGGCCGGGGAGCTGTTTTTT. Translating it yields CATSDLQAGLAGELFF.

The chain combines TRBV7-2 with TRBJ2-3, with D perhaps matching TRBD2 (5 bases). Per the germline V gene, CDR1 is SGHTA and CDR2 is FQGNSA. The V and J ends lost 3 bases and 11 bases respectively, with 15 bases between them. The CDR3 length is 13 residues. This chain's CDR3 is CASSLVGYAGQYF. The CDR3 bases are TGTGCCAGCAGCTTGGTAGGCTACGCGGGGCAGTATTTT. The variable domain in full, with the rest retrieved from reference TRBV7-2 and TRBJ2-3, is GAGVSQSPSNKVTEKGKDVELRCDPISGHTALYWYRQSLGQGLEFLIYFQGNSAPDKSGLPSDRFSAERTGGSVSTLTIQRTQQEDSAVYLCASSLVGYAGQYFGPGTRLTVL.

The CDR3 DNA follows: TGTGCCAGCAGCTTAGAACAGGGGCGCACCCCGATTAACTATGGCTACACCTTC. This encodes CASSLEQGRTPINYGYTF. The chain links TRBV11-1 to TRBJ1-2; 7 bases align to TRBD1. The CDR3 is 18 amino acids. The germline CDR1 and CDR2 sequences are SGHAT and FQDESV (reference sequence). The trim removed 1 base at V and 1 base at J, leaving 12 bases unmatched.

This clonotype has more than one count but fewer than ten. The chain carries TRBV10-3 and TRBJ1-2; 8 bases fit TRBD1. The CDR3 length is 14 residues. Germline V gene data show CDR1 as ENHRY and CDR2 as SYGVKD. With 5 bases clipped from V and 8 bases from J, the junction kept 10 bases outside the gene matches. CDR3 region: CAISNDRQGNGYTF. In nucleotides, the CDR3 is TGTGCCATCAGTAACGATCGACAGGGGAACGGCTACACCTTC.

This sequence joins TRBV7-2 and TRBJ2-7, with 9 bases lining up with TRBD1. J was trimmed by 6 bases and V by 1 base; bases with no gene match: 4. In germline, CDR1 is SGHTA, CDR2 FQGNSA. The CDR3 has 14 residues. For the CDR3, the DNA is TGTGCCAGCAGCTTAGATTGGACAGGGGTCGAGCAGTACTTC. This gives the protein CASSLDWTGVEQYF.

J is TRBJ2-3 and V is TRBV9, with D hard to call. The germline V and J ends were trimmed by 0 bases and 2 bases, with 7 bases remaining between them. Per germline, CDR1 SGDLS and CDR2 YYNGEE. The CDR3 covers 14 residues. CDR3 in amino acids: CASSVETLTDTQYF. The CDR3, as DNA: TGTGCCAGCAGCGTAGAGACCCTCACAGATACGCAGTATTTT.

CDR3 sequence reads: CATPHRQGAHGETQYF. The CDR3 DNA reads TGTGCCACCCCCCACCGACAGGGGGCGCATGGGGAGACCCAGTACTTC. The genes are TRBV19 and TRBJ2-5, with 10 positions matching TRBD1. CDR1 and CDR2 from the germline V gene are LNHDA and SQIVND (reference sequence). Trimming at V came to 10 bases and at J to 5 bases, leaving 16 bases not matched to a gene. The CDR3 loop spans 16 amino acids.

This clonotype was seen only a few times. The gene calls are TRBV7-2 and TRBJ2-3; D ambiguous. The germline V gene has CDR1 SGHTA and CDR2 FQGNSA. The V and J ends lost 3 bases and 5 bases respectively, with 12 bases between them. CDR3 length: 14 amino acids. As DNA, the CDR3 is TGTGCCAGCAGCTTTGTCCCAGGCGGAGATACGCAGTATTTT. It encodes CASSFVPGGDTQYF.

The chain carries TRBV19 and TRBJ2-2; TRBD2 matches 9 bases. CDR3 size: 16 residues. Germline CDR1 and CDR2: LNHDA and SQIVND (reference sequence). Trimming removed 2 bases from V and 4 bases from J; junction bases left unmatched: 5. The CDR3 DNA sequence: TGTGCCAGTAGTATAAGAGCGGGAGGTTTCACCGGGGAGCTGTTTTTT. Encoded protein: CASSIRAGGFTGELFF.

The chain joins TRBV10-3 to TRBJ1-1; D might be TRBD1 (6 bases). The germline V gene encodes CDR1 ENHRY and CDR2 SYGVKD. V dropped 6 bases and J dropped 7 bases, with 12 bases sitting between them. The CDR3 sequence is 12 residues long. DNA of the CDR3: TGTGCCATCAGGCCAGAGGGGGGTGAAGCTTTCTTT. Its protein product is CAIRPEGGEAFF.

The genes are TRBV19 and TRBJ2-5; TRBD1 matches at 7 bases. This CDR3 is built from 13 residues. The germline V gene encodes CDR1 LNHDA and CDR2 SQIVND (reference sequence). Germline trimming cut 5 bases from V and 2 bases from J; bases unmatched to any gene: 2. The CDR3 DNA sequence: TGTGCCAGTAGTTCGACAGGGCAAGAGACCCAGTACTTC. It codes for CASSSTGQETQYF.

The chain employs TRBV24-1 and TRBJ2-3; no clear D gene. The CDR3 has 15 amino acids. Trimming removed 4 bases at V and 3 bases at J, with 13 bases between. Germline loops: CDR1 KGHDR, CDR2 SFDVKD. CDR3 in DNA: TGTGCCACCAGTGAGCCAGCGTCGGAAACAGATACGCAGTATTTT. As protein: CATSEPASETDTQYF.